The 9 T cell receptor beta chains below were found in one sample sequenced in a study of OX40 agonist ivuxolimab in advanced cancers. Libraries came from the immunoSEQ multiplex PCR assay. The table comes from immuneACCESS by way of TCRdb, which keeps in-frame sequences with V and J called. Part of the clones is missing from these tables; in studies checked, under half for an unresolved V gene and the rest for unknown reasons. The sample table lists around 50,000 clones, about 89% of them with a count of one. The top ten clones comprise around 12% of the sample. Material: CD4+ or CD8+ T cells sorted from blood, obtained in a trial of the OX40 agonist ivuxolimab. The receptor source for this set is an adult with an advanced solid tumor such as melanoma, head and neck, liver or kidney cancer.

This clone was seen just once. This chain uses TRBV2 with TRBJ1-5; no definite D call. Germline CDR1 SNHLY, CDR2 FYNNEI. With 3 bases removed from V and 0 bases from J, the gap between germline ends came to 9 bases. This CDR3 is built from 15 residues. Written as DNA, the CDR3 is TGTGCCAGCAGTGATAGGCAGGATAGCAATCAGCCCCAGCATTTT. It specifies CASSDRQDSNQPQHF. The whole variable domain, filled in from reference TRBV2 and TRBJ1-5, reads EPEVTQTPSHQVTQMGQEVILRCVPISNHLYFYWYRQILGQKVEFLVSFYNNEISEKSEIFDDQFSVERPDGSNFTLKIRSTKLEDSAMYFCASSDRQDSNQPQHFGDGTRLSIL.

The chain recombines TRBV6-6 with TRBJ1-6; D might be TRBD1 (6 bases). The germline V and J ends were trimmed by 7 bases and 17 bases, with 18 bases remaining between them. Germline CDR1 is MNHNY and CDR2 is SVGAGI (reference sequence). This CDR3 has 12 residues. CDR3 bases: TGTGCCAGCACCCTAAGGGGGGCAGAAGTCCACTTT. Residues: CASTLRGAEVHF.

This chain joins TRBV5-1 and TRBJ2-1, with a tentative D call TRBD1 (5 bases). V lost 3 bases and J lost 9, with 19 bases in between. Germline-derived CDR1 and CDR2 are SGHRS and YFSETQ. CDR3 length: 15 amino acids. The CDR3 protein is CASSSDPAGLAEQFF. In DNA, the CDR3 is TGCGCCAGCAGCTCCGATCCCGCAGGGTTGGCTGAGCAGTTCTTC.

This rearrangement joins TRBV7-6 to TRBJ2-3; 11 nucleotides match TRBD1. Germline V gene data show CDR1 as SGHVS and CDR2 as FNYEAQ. This CDR3 contains 14 residues. With V trimmed by 5 bases and J by 6 bases, 4 bases remained unmatched. CDR3 sequence (DNA): TGTGCCAGCAGCCGGACAGGGGGCGCTGATACGCAGTATTTT. Protein product: CASSRTGGADTQYF.

The CDR3 DNA follows: TGTGCCAGCAGCTTGAGTGCCCTCTACGAGCAGTACTTC. Translated, it gives CASSLSALYEQYF. The chain couples TRBV7-3 to TRBJ2-7; D unresolved. Germline V gives CDR1 SGHTA, CDR2 FQGTGA. V dropped 3 bases and J dropped 3 bases, with 9 bases sitting between them. The CDR3 loop spans 13 amino acids.

The V call is TRBV7-8, the J call TRBJ1-6; D gene ambiguous. The CDR3 totals 12 residues. Between the trimmed V and J ends, which lost 9 bases and 5 bases, there was a span of 8 bases. From germline, CDR1 is SGHVS and CDR2 FQNEAQ. The CDR3 DNA is TGTGCCAGGGGTTCGCATAATTCACCCCTCCACTTT. Translating gives CARGSHNSPLHF.

This chain joins TRBV5-1 and TRBJ2-5; no definite D call. The CDR3 has 15 residues. V was trimmed by 3 bases and J by 4 bases, leaving 16 bases between them. Germline V gives CDR1 SGHRS, CDR2 YFSETQ. CDR3 coding DNA: TGCGCCAGCAGCTCCTCAGCATCCCTTACAGAGACCCAGTACTTC. This sequence encodes CASSSSASLTETQYF.

The chain carries TRBV5-5 and TRBJ2-6, with unresolved D. CDR1 SGHKS and CDR2 YYEKEE come from the germline V gene (reference sequence). The V and J ends lost 4 bases and 0 bases respectively, with 8 bases between them. The CDR3 runs to 15 residues. CDR3 in DNA: TGTGCCAGCAGCCTCCTGGGCTCTGGGGCCAACGTCCTGACTTTC. As protein: CASSLLGSGANVLTF.

A note on this clone: One end of the junction fails to match germline, which may point to a read error. The V call is TRBV5-1, the J call TRBJ1-2; possibly TRBD1 for D (5 bases). Germline V lookup: CDR1 SGHRS, CDR2 YFSETQ. The length of the CDR3 is 13 residues. The CDR3 nucleotides read TGTGCCAGCAGCTTGGGGACGGACTATGGCTACACCTTC. It translates to CASSLGTDYGYTF.